The 14 T cell receptor beta chains below come from one sample, sequenced in a study of CD8 T cells in Susac syndrome. Reverse transcription of 0.5 to 1 ug RNA was performed with random hexamers. TCRdb independently ran MiXCR on the immunoSEQ multiplex PCR reads; one entry per CDR3 protein. The sample has about 150,000 distinct CDR3 sequences, approximately 90% seen once. Material for sequencing was CD4+ T cells from PBMCs. The receptors were sampled from a human donor in good health.

The chain combines TRBV7-2 with TRBJ2-1; TRBD1 matches at 7 bases. The CDR3 has 15 amino acids. Germline V lookup: CDR1 SGHTA, CDR2 FQGNSA. J was trimmed by 3 bases and V by 3 bases; bases with no gene match: 5. This CDR3 reads CASSFRGQIYNEQFF. CDR3 in DNA: TGTGCCAGCAGCTTCAGGGGACAGATCTACAATGAGCAGTTCTTC.

The rearrangement links TRBV5-6 to TRBJ2-3; D is perhaps TRBD1 or TRBD2 (5 bases each). Per germline, CDR1 SGHDT and CDR2 YYEEEE. This CDR3 is 16 amino acids long. V was cut by 4 bases and J by 0 bases, with 15 bases left in between. The CDR3 here is CASSDAGAGSTDTQYF. In nucleotides, the CDR3 is TGTGCCAGCAGCGACGCCGGGGCAGGAAGCACAGATACGCAGTATTTT. Together with reference TRBV5-6 and TRBJ2-3, the CDR3 gives the full variable domain: DAGVTQSPTHLIKTRGQQVTLRCSPKSGHDTVSWYQQALGQGPQFIFQYYEEEERQRGNFPDRFSGHQFPNYSSELNVNALLLGDSALYLCASSDAGAGSTDTQYFGPGTRLTVL.

The rearrangement joins TRBV25-1 to TRBJ2-5; 7 positions match TRBD2. Germline CDR1 reads MGHDK; CDR2 reads SYGVNS. The CDR3 contains 15 residues. Germline trimming cut 1 base from V and 0 bases from J; bases unmatched to any gene: 2. CDR3 sequence: CASSEWAGDQETQYF. The CDR3 nucleotides are TGTGCCAGCAGTGAATGGGCGGGGGACCAAGAGACCCAGTACTTC.

The rearrangement links TRBV5-1 to TRBJ1-1; tentative D call: TRBD1 (5 bases). CDR1 and CDR2 (germline): SGHRS, YFSETQ. The CDR3 has 14 amino acids. The V gene lost 1 base and the J gene lost 8 bases, with 15 bases spanning the gap. In nucleotides, the CDR3 is TGCGCCAGCAGCTTGCTCGCCCCGGGACTAGAAGCTTTCTTT. Its protein is CASSLLAPGLEAFF.

This clonotype was recorded only once. The V gene is TRBV6-1, the J gene TRBJ1-5; 9 bases are a match to TRBD1. Per the germline V gene, CDR1 is MNHNS and CDR2 is SASEGT. This CDR3 spans 15 amino acids. V dropped 3 bases and J dropped 6; count of bases not matched to a gene: 6. The CDR3 region is CASSEGNRGPQPQHF. CDR3 DNA sequence: TGTGCCAGCAGTGAGGGGAACAGGGGGCCTCAGCCCCAGCATTTT.

This chain uses TRBV6-1 with TRBJ2-6, with D possibly being TRBD1 (5 bases). The germline V gene encodes CDR1 MNHNS and CDR2 SASEGT. V was pared by 1 base and J by 3 bases, with 10 bases between. The CDR3 runs 16 residues. CDR3 nucleotides: TGTGCCAGCAGTGAAGGGGGCGCGAATGGGGCCAACGTCCTGACTTTC. This codes for CASSEGGANGANVLTF.

The rearrangement joins TRBV11-2 to TRBJ2-1; D is unclear. The CDR3 length is 11 residues. Germline V gene lookup returns CDR1 SGHAT and CDR2 FQNNGV. The ends were cut back, 4 bases at V and 3 bases at J, with 1 base in the middle. The CDR3, as DNA: TGTGCCAGCAGCTACTACAATGAGCAGTTCTTC. As protein: CASSYYNEQFF.

The gene calls are TRBV28 and TRBJ2-1, with no clear D. This CDR3 has 13 residues. CDR1 is MDHEN, CDR2 SYDVKM, per germline. Trimming pared 7 bases from V and 2 bases from J, leaving 9 bases between. CDR3 amino acids: CASKQYAYNEQFF. CDR3 in DNA: TGTGCCAGCAAGCAATACGCCTACAATGAGCAGTTCTTC.

The rearrangement joins TRBV29-1 to TRBJ1-2; 7 nucleotides align to TRBD1. The trim removed 4 bases at V and 8 bases at J, leaving 7 bases unmatched. CDR3 length equals 12 residues. Germline V gene sequence: CDR1 SQVTM, CDR2 ANQGSEA. The CDR3 coding sequence is TGCAGCGTTGCCAGGACAGGCGTCGGCTACACCTTC. It yields the protein CSVARTGVGYTF. Looking up the rest from reference TRBV29-1 and TRBJ1-2 gives the full variable domain: SAVISQKPSRDICQRGTSLTIQCQVDSQVTMMFWYRQQPGQSLTLIATANQGSEATYESGFVIDKFPISRPNLTFSTLTVSNMSPEDSSIYLCSVARTGVGYTFGSGTRLTVV.

This clonotype appeared once. V is TRBV7-2 and J is TRBJ1-2; unclear D gene. In germline, CDR1 is SGHTA, CDR2 FQGNSA. The CDR3 has 14 residues. V lost 4 bases to trimming and J lost 4 bases, with 13 bases between them. The CDR3 here is CASSSYGEIYGYTF. The CDR3, as DNA: TGTGCCAGCAGCTCATACGGGGAGATCTATGGCTACACCTTC.

The rearrangement joins TRBV20-1 to TRBJ2-7; maybe TRBD2 (5 bases). Per germline, CDR1 DFQATT and CDR2 SNEGSKA (reference sequence). V lost 7 bases and J 0 bases, leaving 13 bases between the germline ends. This CDR3 is 13 amino acids long. The CDR3 spells CSDKRGNSYEQYF. CDR3 coding DNA: TGCAGTGATAAGCGAGGGAACTCCTACGAGCAGTACTTC.

The chain is built from TRBV25-1 and TRBJ2-3, with 7 bases lining up with TRBD1. The CDR3 loop spans 17 amino acids. V lost 3 bases to trimming and J lost 3 bases; unmatched junction nucleotides: 12. Germline CDR1 and CDR2: MGHDK and SYGVNS. The CDR3 region has the DNA TGTGCCAGCAGTGAGTCCGGGACAGCGAGGAGGACAGATACGCAGTATTTT. Amino acids: CASSESGTARRTDTQYF. Full variable domain (missing parts from reference TRBV25-1 and TRBJ2-3): EADIYQTPRYLVIGTGKKITLECSQTMGHDKMYWYQQDPGMELHLIHYSYGVNSTEKGDLSSESTVSRIRTEHFPLTLESARPSHTSQYLCASSESGTARRTDTQYFGPGTRLTVL.

This chain joins TRBV19 and TRBJ1-1; D remains unclear. Germline V CDR1 and CDR2: LNHDA, SQIVND (reference sequence). Between the trimmed V and J ends, which lost 4 bases and 1 base, there was a span of 7 bases. The CDR3 sequence is 13 residues long. The CDR3 DNA reads as TGTGCCAGTAGTACCCAACGGAACACTGAAGCTTTCTTT. It specifies CASSTQRNTEAFF.

A single count supports this clonotype. The chain recombines TRBV3-1 with TRBJ2-7; 7 bases map to TRBD1. Germline assignment: CDR1 LGHDT and CDR2 YNNKEL (reference sequence). V gave up 4 bases and J gave up 1 base; unmatched junction bases: 13. The CDR3 length is 17 residues. The CDR3 region is CASSPKPQGPSSYEQYF. CDR3 sequence (DNA): TGTGCCAGCAGCCCAAAACCACAGGGGCCCTCGTCCTACGAGCAGTACTTC.